The TCR beta chain described here comes from a study of shared T cell receptors in the human thymus. Clones were read by immunoSEQ multiplex PCR, and TCRdb kept only the in-frame ones, dropping some. The table lists hundreds of thousands of clones, over 75% of them singletons. This CDR3 spans 15 amino acids. Germline CDR1 SEHNR, CDR2 FQNEAQ (reference sequence). The V end lost 7 bases, the J end lost 5 bases, and 15 bases lay between the germline ends. These data were also reused for a study on human thymus T cells. That source reports: It was healthy Finnish infants having corrective surgery for congenital heart defects who were the donors. Resections from corrective heart surgery supplied the thymus tissue. Thymic and blood repertoires appeared to display a bias in their usage of V and J genes.

What was sequenced was thymocytes. This TCR was sampled from a girl in the first two years of life with a congenital heart defect. V gene TRBV7-9 combines with J gene TRBJ1-6; D is possibly TRBD1 (6 bases). This CDR3 reads CASKAPGHDNSPLHF. The CDR3 nucleotides read TGTGCCAGCAAGGCTCCGGGACACGATAATTCACCCCTCCACTTT.